These 20 T cell receptor beta chains came from one sample sequenced in a study of radiotherapy plus CTLA-4 blockade in lung cancer. Assay used: immunoSEQ multiplex PCR; TCRdb lists only in-frame clones, some missing. This sample has 65,000 to 95,000 clones, with 80% to 90% found just once. Sequenced here: peripheral blood, sampled from a patient treated with radiotherapy plus ipilimumab. These receptors all come from a human donor with non-small cell lung cancer that progressed on radiotherapy plus ipilimumab.

The chain uses TRBV14 and TRBJ1-3, with D perhaps matching TRBD1 (5 bases). CDR1 and CDR2 (germline): SGHDN, FVKESK. The V end lost 1 base, the J end lost 4 bases, and 11 bases lay between the germline ends. This CDR3 is 15 amino acids long. CDR3 DNA sequence: TGTGCCAGCAGCCAAGGCCGGGGGGGAGGAAACACCATATATTTT. Encoded protein: CASSQGRGGGNTIYF.

This clone showed up just once. This chain uses TRBV30 with TRBJ2-1, with TRBD2 as a possible D gene (5 bases). Between the trimmed V and J ends, which lost 2 bases and 0 bases, there was a span of 14 bases. This CDR3 contains 16 residues. CDR1 is GTSNPN and CDR2 is SVGIG in the germline V gene (reference sequence). This chain's CDR3 is CAWSNERGSSYNEQFF. The CDR3 DNA reads as TGTGCCTGGAGTAACGAACGGGGATCCTCCTACAATGAGCAGTTCTTC. Full variable domain (rest looked up from reference TRBV30 and TRBJ2-1): SQTIHQWPATLVQPVGSPLSLECTVEGTSNPNLYWYRQAAGRGLQLLFYSVGIGQISSEVPQNLSASRPQDRQFILSSKKLLLSDSGFYLCAWSNERGSSYNEQFFGPGTRLTVL.

This clone was observed a single time. The rearrangement joins TRBV6-5 to TRBJ2-6; possibly TRBD1 or TRBD2 for D (5 bases each). V lost 2 bases and J lost 4, with 9 bases in between. From germline, CDR1 is MNHEY and CDR2 SVGAGI. The CDR3 runs to 15 residues. Written as DNA, the CDR3 is TGTGCCAGCAGTTACGAGAGGGGAGGGGCCAACGTCCTGACTTTC. Encoded protein: CASSYERGGANVLTF.

The chain joins TRBV2 to TRBJ1-2, with unresolved D. Germline loops: CDR1 SNHLY, CDR2 FYNNEI. CDR3 length: 11 residues. Trimming removed 6 bases at V and 5 bases at J, with 7 bases between. CDR3 sequence (DNA): TGTGCCAGCAGGAGGGAGTATGGCTACACCTTC. It codes for CASRREYGYTF.

The genes are TRBV6-1 and TRBJ1-2; possibly TRBD1 for D (5 bases). Germline V gene sequence: CDR1 MNHNS, CDR2 SASEGT. Deletions cut 5 bases from V and 3 bases from J, with 7 bases between. CDR3 length equals 12 residues. This CDR3 reads CASSTGYYGYTF. CDR3 bases: TGTGCCAGCAGTACAGGATACTATGGCTACACCTTC.

This chain uses TRBV9 with TRBJ2-3; maybe TRBD2 (6 bases). This CDR3 has 14 residues. Germline V gene sequence: CDR1 SGDLS, CDR2 YYNGEE. Trimming cost V 0 bases and J 10 bases, with 15 bases left between them. CDR3 protein: CASSVVWGLSPQYF. The DNA of the CDR3 is TGTGCCAGCAGCGTAGTCTGGGGACTCAGTCCGCAGTATTTT.

For this clone: This same CDR3 is encoded by further DNA sequences in the sample. The chain carries TRBV5-1 and TRBJ2-1; 11 bases match TRBD2. Losses at the gene ends were 0 bases for V and 4 bases for J; bases not matched to a gene: 3. CDR1 is SGHRS, CDR2 YFSETQ, per germline. This CDR3 has 16 amino acids. The CDR3 DNA follows: TGCGCCAGCAGCTTGGACCTAGCGGGAGGTTACAATGAGCAGTTCTTC. This sequence encodes CASSLDLAGGYNEQFF.

CDR3: CAWSGAPLKLAQYF. DNA for the CDR3: TGTGCCTGGAGTGGGGCGCCACTAAAGCTGGCGCAGTATTTT. This chain links TRBV30 with TRBJ2-3; no definite D call. This CDR3 is built from 14 residues. Germline CDR1 and CDR2: GTSNPN and SVGIG (reference sequence). The ends were cut back, 1 base at V and 10 bases at J, with 18 bases in the middle.

In DNA form, the CDR3 reads TGCGCCAGCAGCTTGGTTCGACGGGACAGGCCCAGCTCCTACGAGCAGTACTTC. As protein: CASSLVRRDRPSSYEQYF. The chain joins TRBV5-1 to TRBJ2-7; 8 bases match TRBD1. This CDR3 region has 18 residues. The J segment lost 0 bases and the V segment lost 0 bases, leaving 11 bases of the junction unmatched. Germline CDR1 and CDR2: SGHRS and YFSETQ.

This chain links TRBV7-9 with TRBJ2-1, with D unresolved. V gave up 2 bases and J gave up 7 bases, with 9 bases separating them. The CDR3 is 13 residues long. Germline V gene lookup returns CDR1 SEHNR and CDR2 FQNEAQ (reference sequence). CDR3 residues: CASSLPMGNEQFF. The CDR3 nucleotides are TGTGCCAGCAGCTTACCAATGGGGAATGAGCAGTTCTTC.

The CDR3 DNA reads as TGTGCCAGCAGCTTAGACCTTGATGCTCCCGAGCAGTACTTC. Its translation: CASSLDLDAPEQYF. The chain joins TRBV7-9 to TRBJ2-7, with D uncertain. The CDR3 spans 14 residues. Trimming took off 1 base at V and 6 bases at J, with 13 bases between the two ends. Germline CDR1 SEHNR, CDR2 FQNEAQ (reference sequence).

This clone turned up a few times. The genes are TRBV5-4 and TRBJ2-1; no clear D gene. Per the germline V gene, CDR1 is SGHNT and CDR2 is YYREEE (reference sequence). Trimming took off 0 bases at V and 7 bases at J, with 2 bases between the two ends. CDR3 length equals 11 residues. The CDR3 DNA sequence: TGTGCCAGCAGCTTGGGGAATGAGCAGTTCTTC. Protein: CASSLGNEQFF.

The chain combines TRBV4-2 with TRBJ1-2; no clear D. The CDR3 is 17 residues long. V was pared by 0 bases and J by 3 bases, with 17 bases between. Per the germline V gene, CDR1 is LGHNA and CDR2 is YNFKEQ. Written as DNA, the CDR3 is TGTGCCAGCAGCCAAGATCGCCGGGCCAGGCCCTACTATGGCTACACCTTC. Translating gives CASSQDRRARPYYGYTF.

V gene TRBV6-5 combines with J gene TRBJ2-2, with D maybe TRBD1 (5 bases). Germline assignment: CDR1 MNHEY and CDR2 SVGAGI. CDR3 length: 16 residues. Trimming cost V 0 bases and J 2 bases, with 10 bases left between them. CDR3 DNA: TGTGCCAGCAGTTACTCGAGTGGACACAACACCGGGGAGCTGTTTTTT. It translates to CASSYSSGHNTGELFF.

V gene TRBV11-2 combines with J gene TRBJ2-2; D is unresolved. V shed 0 bases and J shed 7 bases, with 6 bases lying between them. CDR1 and CDR2 (germline): SGHAT, FQNNGV. This CDR3 region has 13 residues. The CDR3 DNA sequence: TGTGCCAGCAGCTTAGAGCTCGGCGGGGAGCTGTTTTTT. It codes for CASSLELGGELFF.

This chain's CDR3 is CASSQGPLEAQETQYF. DNA for the CDR3: TGTGCCAGCAGCCAAGGCCCCCTGGAAGCCCAAGAGACCCAGTACTTC. This chain connects TRBV4-2 to TRBJ2-5; D unresolved. Per the germline V gene, CDR1 is LGHNA and CDR2 is YNFKEQ. V was pared by 1 base and J by 1 base, with 13 bases between. The CDR3 is made up of 16 amino acids.

V is TRBV2 and J is TRBJ2-1; D call uncertain. Germline lookup yields CDR1 SNHLY and CDR2 FYNNEI. V lost 2 bases to trimming and J lost 2 bases, with 16 bases between them. The CDR3 is 17 residues long. CDR3 sequence: CASSERQSRVAYNEQFF. The CDR3, as DNA: TGTGCCAGCAGTGAACGACAATCACGGGTTGCCTACAATGAGCAGTTCTTC.

The rearrangement joins TRBV7-9 to TRBJ2-3; 9 bases line up with TRBD2. Germline V CDR1 and CDR2: SEHNR, FQNEAQ (reference sequence). V lost 0 bases to trimming and J lost 4 bases; unmatched junction nucleotides: 2. The CDR3 is 15 residues long. The CDR3 loop reads CASSLASGSADTQYF. CDR3 bases: TGTGCCAGCAGCTTAGCTAGCGGGAGTGCAGATACGCAGTATTTT.

The chain combines TRBV6-1 with TRBJ1-2; D might be TRBD1 (6 bases). The CDR3 sequence is 11 residues long. Trimming cost V 11 bases and J 4 bases, with 11 bases left between them. Germline CDR1 MNHNS, CDR2 SASEGT. CDR3 sequence (DNA): TGTGCCGCCCACAGGGTCTATGGCTACACCTTC. This gives the protein CAAHRVYGYTF.

This rearrangement joins TRBV20-1 to TRBJ2-5; D gene uncertain. The germline V gene has CDR1 DFQATT and CDR2 SNEGSKA (reference sequence). The V end lost 3 bases, the J end lost 6 bases, and 5 bases lay between the germline ends. This CDR3 region has 10 residues. This CDR3 is CSASRKTQYF. The DNA for the CDR3 is TGCAGTGCTAGTAGAAAGACCCAGTACTTC.